This TCR beta chain comes out of a study of molecular identifiers for immune sequencing clone quantification. At the level of the study: In replicates, RNA from roughly 20,000 or 100,000 naive CD8 cells was split five ways, four sequenced.

Broader study findings: Spiked Jurkat TCR RNA equivalent to one cell was reportedly detectable in approximately 1 million naive cells.

This clonotype showed up many times. Its antigen is as yet unknown. Methods described previously were used for bulk TCR libraries, and listed TCR primers were applied. Via MiXCR, TCRdb re-called the PCR reads, giving one row per CDR3 protein. The table has 550,000 to 750,000 distinct CDR3 sequences, just under 20% seen once. The specimen was naive CD8+ T cells from blood, with Jurkat cell RNA spiked in. Subset here: FACS-sorted CD8+CD4-CCR7+CD45RA+ naive T cells. This TCR came from a human donor in good health. Some libraries in this study had Jurkat cell RNA spiked in.

CDR3 loop: CASSQLAGFTDTQYF. For the CDR3, the DNA is TGTGCCAGCAGCCAATTAGCGGGATTCACAGATACGCAGTATTTT. V is TRBV7-9 and J is TRBJ2-3; TRBD2 agrees at 8 bases. The CDR3 has 15 amino acids. CDR1 is SEHNR, CDR2 FQNEAQ, per germline (reference sequence). After removal of 5 bases from V and 2 bases from J, the junction contained 6 bases not matched to a gene.